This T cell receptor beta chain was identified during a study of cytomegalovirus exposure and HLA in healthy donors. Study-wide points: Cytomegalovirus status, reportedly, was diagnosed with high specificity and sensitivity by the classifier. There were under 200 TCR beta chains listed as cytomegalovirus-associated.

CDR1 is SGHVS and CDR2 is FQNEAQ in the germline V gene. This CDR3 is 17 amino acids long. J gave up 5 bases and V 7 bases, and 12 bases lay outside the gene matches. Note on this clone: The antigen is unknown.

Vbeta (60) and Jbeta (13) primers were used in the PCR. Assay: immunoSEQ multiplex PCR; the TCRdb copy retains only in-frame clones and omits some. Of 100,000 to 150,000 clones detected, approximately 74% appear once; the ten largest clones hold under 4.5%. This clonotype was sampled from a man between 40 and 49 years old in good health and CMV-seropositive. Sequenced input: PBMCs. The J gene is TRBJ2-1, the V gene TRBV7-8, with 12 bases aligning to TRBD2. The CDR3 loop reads CASNDVPGLAGDNEQFF. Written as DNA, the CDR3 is TGTGCCAGCAATGATGTCCCGGGACTAGCGGGTGACAATGAGCAGTTCTTC. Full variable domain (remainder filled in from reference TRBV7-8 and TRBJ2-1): GAGVSQSPRYKVAKRGQDVALRCDPISGHVSLFWYQQALGQGPEFLTYFQNEAQLDKSGLPSDRFFAERPEGSVSTLKIQRTQQEDSAVYLCASNDVPGLAGDNEQFFGPGTRLTVL.